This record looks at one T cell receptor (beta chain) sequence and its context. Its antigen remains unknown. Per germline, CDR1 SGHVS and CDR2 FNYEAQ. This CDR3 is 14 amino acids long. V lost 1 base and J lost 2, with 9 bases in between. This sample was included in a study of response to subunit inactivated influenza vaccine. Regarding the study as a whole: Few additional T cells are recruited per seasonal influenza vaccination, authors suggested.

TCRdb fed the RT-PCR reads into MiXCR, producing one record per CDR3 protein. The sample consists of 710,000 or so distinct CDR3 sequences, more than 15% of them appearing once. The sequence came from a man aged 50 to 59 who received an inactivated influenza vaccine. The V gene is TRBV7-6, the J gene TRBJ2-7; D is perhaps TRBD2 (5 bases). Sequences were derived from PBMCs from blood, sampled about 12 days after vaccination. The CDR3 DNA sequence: TGTGCCAGCAGCTTAGAAGAGGGTCCCTACGAGCAGTACTTC. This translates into CASSLEEGPYEQYF.